This passage covers 16 T cell receptor beta chains from one sample sequenced in a study of beta chain features in type 1 diabetes. Study-wide results and caveats: Moderate yet significant TCRB CDR3 shortening was seen in Type 1 diabetes patients in all four CD4+ subsets.

No antigen has been identified for these receptors. Of the isolated RNA, all was reverse transcribed, and so the sequenced material was expressed TCRB transcripts. Only in-frame clones appear in the TCRdb table, and some are missing; sequencing was by immunoSEQ multiplex PCR. The sample consists of 200,000 to 250,000 clones, approximately 14% of them appearing once. Input material: naive CD4+ T cells from blood. Receptors originate from a man aged 30-40 years with type 1 diabetes.

This clone was seen only a few times. The rearrangement uses TRBV19 and TRBJ1-1; unclear D gene. V was pared by 4 bases and J by 6 bases, with 6 bases between. The CDR3 contains 11 residues. From germline, CDR1 is LNHDA and CDR2 SQIVND (reference sequence). This chain's CDR3 is CASSTPSEAFF. CDR3 sequence (DNA): TGTGCCAGTAGTACCCCTTCTGAAGCTTTCTTT.

This clone appeared a few times. The V gene is TRBV27, the J gene TRBJ2-3; 7 bases map to TRBD2. The CDR3 is 18 residues long. CDR1 MNHEY and CDR2 SMNVEV come from the germline V gene (reference sequence). J lost 4 bases, V lost 4 bases, and 17 bases had no gene match. The CDR3 DNA is TGTGCCAGCAGTTCCACCCCCCCTCGGCGGGAGAGCGCAGATACGCAGTATTTT. Its protein is CASSSTPPRRESADTQYF.

The genes are TRBV19 and TRBJ1-5; possible D gene TRBD1, 5 bases. Germline V lookup: CDR1 LNHDA, CDR2 SQIVND (reference sequence). The CDR3 sequence is 19 residues long. The germline V and J ends were trimmed by 8 bases and 2 bases, with 28 bases remaining between them. CDR3 coding DNA: TGTGCCAGTCGAATCATGTGGCAGGGCCGGGTCTCTGGCAATCAGCCCCAGCATTTT. This encodes CASRIMWQGRVSGNQPQHF.

The rearrangement uses TRBV29-1 and TRBJ2-5; TRBD1 might be the D (5 bases). Deletions cut 4 bases from V and 5 bases from J, with 11 bases between. The V gene's germline CDR1 is SQVTM and CDR2 ANQGSEA. CDR3 length: 12 amino acids. The CDR3 bases are TGCAGCGTTGTCGTCAGGGTTGAGACCCAGTACTTC. Its protein is CSVVVRVETQYF.

In its sample, this clone was seen a few times. The chain carries TRBV21-1 and TRBJ2-1; the table's D gene call, TRBD2, was not cross checked with the DNA. TRBV21-1 represents a pseudogene. This CDR3 spans 16 amino acids. CDR3 DNA sequence: TGTGCCAGCAGCGCCCGGACTAGCGCGTCCGGCAATGAGCAGTTCTTC. Amino acid sequence: CASSARTSASGNEQFF.

This chain joins TRBV5-1 and TRBJ1-1; TRBD1 might be the D (6 bases). In germline, CDR1 is SGHRS, CDR2 YFSETQ. Deletions cut 2 bases from V and 3 bases from J, with 8 bases between. CDR3 length: 13 amino acids. CDR3 nucleotide sequence: TGCGCCAGCAGCTTTAAGGGGGACACTGAAGCTTTCTTT. Its translation is CASSFKGDTEAFF.

DNA of the CDR3: TGTGCCAGCAGCCCATCACCGGCAGATACGCAGTATTTT. Protein sequence: CASSPSPADTQYF. The chain is built from TRBV6-1 and TRBJ2-3; the D is unclear. This CDR3 spans 13 amino acids. Trimming left V 6 bases short and J 4 bases short, with 11 bases between. Germline V gene lookup returns CDR1 MNHNS and CDR2 SASEGT.

The chain links TRBV19 to TRBJ1-5; a possible D gene is TRBD1 (5 bases). The CDR3 is 15 amino acids. Germline assignment: CDR1 LNHDA and CDR2 SQIVND (reference sequence). V dropped 0 bases and J dropped 6 bases, with 12 bases sitting between them. CDR3 residues: CASSIDPGFGQPQHF. CDR3 nucleotides: TGTGCCAGTAGTATAGATCCAGGGTTCGGTCAGCCCCAGCATTTT.

The chain carries TRBV9 and TRBJ2-5, with 13 bases fitting TRBD2. With 0 bases clipped from V and 5 bases from J, the junction kept 7 bases outside the gene matches. This CDR3 is built from 17 residues. Germline assignment: CDR1 SGDLS and CDR2 YYNGEE. CDR3 residues: CASSVEGGLAGSETQYF. The CDR3 DNA reads as TGTGCCAGCAGCGTAGAGGGGGGACTAGCGGGGTCGGAGACCCAGTACTTC.

This clone came up a few times. The chain uses TRBV4-2 and TRBJ2-1; 12 bases map to TRBD1. The V gene end was trimmed by 4 bases and the J gene end by 8 bases; junction bases not matched to a gene: 9. Germline values: CDR1 LGHNA, CDR2 YNFKEQ. The CDR3 sequence is 16 residues long. The CDR3 sequence is CASSRGRDRGQHEQFF. The DNA for the CDR3 is TGTGCCAGCAGCCGAGGCAGGGACAGGGGGCAGCATGAGCAGTTCTTC.

This clone was observed once. CDR3 DNA: TGTGCCAGCAGCGTAGAGGGGGGGGTCCCGGGAACTGAAGCTTTCTTT. As protein: CASSVEGGVPGTEAFF. The rearrangement joins TRBV9 to TRBJ1-1; D may be TRBD1 (6 bases). Germline-derived CDR1 and CDR2 are SGDLS and YYNGEE. The V gene lost 0 bases and the J gene lost 5 bases, with 17 bases spanning the gap. There are 16 residues in the CDR3.

This clone came up a few times. The chain uses TRBV2 and TRBJ2-2; 9 bases align to TRBD1. The CDR3 is made up of 14 amino acids. Germline V gene lookup returns CDR1 SNHLY and CDR2 FYNNEI. Losses at the gene ends were 5 bases for V and 6 bases for J; bases not matched to a gene: 4. The CDR3: CASSRDRVSGELFF. CDR3 DNA: TGTGCCAGCAGTAGGGACAGGGTCTCCGGGGAGCTGTTTTTT.

The chain uses TRBV6-5 and TRBJ1-3; D is perhaps TRBD1 (6 bases). The CDR3 has 15 residues. Germline V CDR1 and CDR2: MNHEY, SVGAGI. V lost 2 bases to trimming and J lost 2 bases, with 10 bases between them. The CDR3 bases are TGTGCCAGCAGTTACAGCCAGGGGACTGGAAACACCATATATTTT. Translated: CASSYSQGTGNTIYF.

V usage is TRBV18 and J usage is TRBJ2-1; 10 bases line up with TRBD2. This CDR3 is 16 amino acids long. From germline, CDR1 is KGHSH and CDR2 LQKENI. The trim removed 1 base at V and 8 bases at J, leaving 8 bases unmatched. DNA for the CDR3: TGTGCCAGCTCACCACAGGTCTCTAGCGGGAGAGATGAGCAGTTCTTC. This gives the protein CASSPQVSSGRDEQFF.

This clone was observed a few times. The genes are TRBV7-9 and TRBJ2-5; 8 nucleotides match TRBD1. Trimming removed 8 bases from V and 0 bases from J; junction bases left unmatched: 8. The CDR3 contains 15 residues. CDR1 is SEHNR, CDR2 FQNEAQ, per germline (reference sequence). This CDR3 is CASRRTGKDQETQYF. The CDR3, as DNA: TGTGCCAGCCGAAGGACAGGGAAGGACCAAGAGACCCAGTACTTC.

The CDR3 DNA reads as TGTGCCAGCAGCTACAGGGGCCGCTTCCAAGAGACCCAGTACTTC. The encoded protein is CASSYRGRFQETQYF. The chain employs TRBV7-2 and TRBJ2-5, with 7 bases aligning to TRBD1. The CDR3 is 15 residues long. Germline values: CDR1 SGHTA, CDR2 FQGNSA. V lost 4 bases to trimming and J lost 1 base; unmatched junction nucleotides: 6.